These 15 T cell receptor beta chains were sequenced from one sample in a study of beta chain features in type 1 diabetes. No antigen is known for these receptors. Broader study findings: Among patients with Type 1 diabetes, TCRB CDR3s were moderately but significantly shorter in every one of the four CD4+ subsets.

The investigators reverse transcribed all of the isolated RNA, so they sequenced expressed TCRB transcripts. Sequencing used immunoSEQ multiplex PCR; TCRdb keeps in-frame clones, though not all of them. Of roughly 350,000 clones listed, about 10% were seen once; the top ten hold about 0.6%. Specimen: central memory CD4+ T cells from blood. The receptors stem from a man aged 25-45 years with type 1 diabetes.

The chain is built from TRBV5-1 and TRBJ2-1, with 13 bases matching TRBD2. J gave up 8 bases and V 7 bases, and 12 bases lay outside the gene matches. The CDR3 loop spans 16 amino acids. Germline values: CDR1 SGHRS, CDR2 YFSETQ. As DNA, the CDR3 is TGCGCCAGCTCATCACGGACTAGCGGGAGCTCGGATGAGCAGTTCTTC. This gives the protein CASSSRTSGSSDEQFF.

There are a few counts of this clone. The chain joins TRBV7-3 to TRBJ2-2, with D possibly being TRBD2 (6 bases). V lost 4 bases and J lost 6, with 12 bases in between. The CDR3 length is 14 residues. Germline V gene data show CDR1 as SGHTA and CDR2 as FQGTGA. In DNA form, the CDR3 reads TGTGCCAGCAGCTCGCCAACGGGGGCCGGGGAGCTGTTTTTT. Its protein product is CASSSPTGAGELFF.

This clone has ten or more counts. The chain joins TRBV7-9 to TRBJ1-1; D is uncertain. V dropped 0 bases and J dropped 1 base, with 3 bases sitting between them. Germline values: CDR1 SEHNR, CDR2 FQNEAQ (reference sequence). The CDR3 spans 13 residues. The CDR3 DNA sequence: TGTGCCAGCAGCTTAGCGGAGAACACTGAAGCTTTCTTT. Translated: CASSLAENTEAFF.

This sequence joins TRBV11-2 and TRBJ2-3; D is unclear. V was cut by 5 bases and J by 0 bases, with 12 bases left in between. Looked up from germline, CDR1 is SGHAT and CDR2 is FQNNGV. The length of the CDR3 is 15 residues. Here the CDR3 DNA reads TGTGCCAGCAGCACGCAACAGTCTAGCACAGATACGCAGTATTTT. Translation: CASSTQQSSTDTQYF.

This clone has a handful of counts. This chain connects TRBV28 to TRBJ2-3; the match to TRBD1 covers 7 bases. The CDR3 covers 14 residues. CDR1 is MDHEN and CDR2 is SYDVKM in the germline V gene. V gave up 4 bases and J gave up 4 bases; unmatched junction bases: 5. CDR3 nucleotides: TGTGCCAGCAGTTCCCGACAGGGCGCAGATACGCAGTATTTT. Translating it yields CASSSRQGADTQYF.

The V and J genes are TRBV5-4 and TRBJ2-3, with TRBD2 matching 8 bases. V was pared by 4 bases and J by 4 bases, with 2 bases of the junction left unmatched. The CDR3 contains 13 residues. Germline CDR1 and CDR2: SGHNT and YYREEE (reference sequence). Here the CDR3 reads CASSREGPDTQYF. CDR3 nucleotides: TGTGCCAGCAGCCGGGAGGGGCCAGATACGCAGTATTTT.

The chain combines TRBV19 with TRBJ1-5; no definite D call. This CDR3 comprises 16 residues. Trimming cost V 6 bases and J 2 bases, with 17 bases left between them. The germline V gene encodes CDR1 LNHDA and CDR2 SQIVND (reference sequence). This CDR3 is CASSPRSGSGNQPQHF. The CDR3 DNA sequence: TGTGCCAGTAGCCCACGATCTGGAAGCGGCAATCAGCCCCAGCATTTT.

The rearrangement joins TRBV10-3 to TRBJ2-7; TRBD1 might be the D (6 bases). CDR3 size: 13 residues. The V gene lost 10 bases and the J gene lost 0 bases, with 13 bases spanning the gap. Germline V gene lookup returns CDR1 ENHRY and CDR2 SYGVKD. CDR3 DNA: TGTGCCACCCGGGACACCTCCTCCTACGAGCAGTACTTC. This gives the protein CATRDTSSYEQYF.

This clone was seen a few times. The chain combines TRBV18 with TRBJ2-7, with D perhaps matching TRBD1 or TRBD2 (5 bases each). This CDR3 spans 15 amino acids. Deletions cut 0 bases from V and 6 bases from J, with 15 bases between. Germline V CDR1 and CDR2: KGHSH, LQKENI. The CDR3 region is CASSPPGASGLEQYF. The CDR3, as DNA: TGTGCCAGCTCACCACCCGGGGCCTCGGGGCTCGAGCAGTACTTC. Together with reference TRBV18 and TRBJ2-7, the CDR3 gives the full variable domain: NAGVMQNPRHLVRRRGQEARLRCSPMKGHSHVYWYRQLPEEGLKFMVYLQKENIIDESGMPKERFSAEFPKEGPSILRIQQVVRGDSAAYFCASSPPGASGLEQYFGPGTRLTVT.

The V and J genes are TRBV7-9 and TRBJ2-2; the match to TRBD2 covers 12 bases. The V segment lost 2 bases and the J segment 6 bases; nucleotides outside the gene matches: 1. The CDR3 runs 15 residues. CDR1 is SEHNR, CDR2 FQNEAQ, per germline (reference sequence). CDR3 amino acids: CASSLLAGGSGELFF. CDR3 in DNA: TGTGCCAGCAGCTTACTAGCGGGAGGGTCCGGGGAGCTGTTTTTT.

The chain joins TRBV6-1 to TRBJ2-7, with no clear D. This CDR3 region has 10 residues. V was pared by 6 bases and J by 3 bases, with 3 bases between. Germline V gene lookup returns CDR1 MNHNS and CDR2 SASEGT. CDR3 amino acids: CASRNYEQYF. The CDR3 coding sequence is TGTGCCAGCAGAAACTACGAGCAGTACTTC.

This clone was seen more than once but under ten times. The J gene is TRBJ2-3, the V gene TRBV7-3; D is possibly TRBD2 (6 bases). Between the trimmed V and J ends, which lost 2 bases and 6 bases, there was a span of 12 bases. The length of the CDR3 is 14 residues. The germline gives CDR1 SGHTA, CDR2 FQGTGA. The CDR3 is CASSLGTYGDTQYF. The DNA of the CDR3 is TGTGCCAGCAGCTTAGGGACTTACGGGGATACGCAGTATTTT.

The sample holds many counts of this clone. This chain joins TRBV2 and TRBJ1-1; 7 nucleotides align to TRBD1. The CDR3 covers 14 residues. V was clipped by 3 bases and J by 0 bases; unmatched bases: 1. CDR1 is SNHLY, CDR2 FYNNEI, per germline. CDR3 loop: CASSEGQMNTEAFF. The CDR3 DNA follows: TGTGCCAGCAGTGAGGGACAGATGAACACTGAAGCTTTCTTT.

This clone was observed many times. The J gene is TRBJ2-4, the V gene TRBV2; TRBD1 agrees at 10 bases. CDR1 is SNHLY, CDR2 FYNNEI, per germline. This CDR3 region has 12 residues. Trimming cost V 4 bases and J 9 bases; bases outside gene matches: 0. The CDR3 DNA sequence: TGTGCCAGCAGTGGACAGGGGGCCATTCAGTACTTC. Amino acid sequence: CASSGQGAIQYF.

The V gene is TRBV6-1, the J gene TRBJ2-1, with 15 bases matching TRBD2. CDR1 and CDR2 from the germline V gene are MNHNS and SASEGT. J gave up 2 bases and V 3 bases, and 8 bases lay outside the gene matches. The CDR3 sequence is 19 residues long. This CDR3 reads CASSDHPGLAGGTYNEQFF. In DNA, the CDR3 is TGTGCCAGCAGTGATCATCCGGGACTAGCGGGAGGCACCTACAATGAGCAGTTCTTC.